Below, one T cell receptor beta chain is given with its context. Only a few counts were recorded for this clonotype. Its antigen specificity is not known. No base-level quality is on record; no much larger clone is a single base apart. The entry originates in a study of T cell repertoires in cytomegalovirus infection (dated by TCRdb to the late 2010s). Context from the whole study: Because public TCR beta signatures pointed to carriage of CMV infection together with the matching HLA type, the HLA type of each donor mattered for the analysis. Study-wide findings and limitations: In both this cohort and an independent approximately 350-donor cohort, the cumulative frequency of public TCR beta family members distinguished carriers of CMV infection plus the relevant HLA type. The ex vivo response was dominated by HLA-C-restricted CMV-specific TCR beta clonotypes, which also provided the single most frequent clonotype in two of eight donors.

Trimming removed 4 bases from V and 6 bases from J, leaving 19 bases between the germline ends. CDR1 and CDR2 are drawn from the germline V gene: SGDLS, YYNGEE. The CDR3 covers 15 residues, taking in both the cysteine and the phenylalanine. CDR3 DNA only is kept here, 45 bases in frame from base 1. TCRdb records Illumina HiSeq 1500 as the sequencer. TCRdb passed the public sequencing reads through fastp at Q25 and MiXCR, retaining productive beta sequences. CDR3 protein sequences are deduplicated, and each keeps its most common genes and DNA. For this sample there are around 530,000 distinct CDR3 sequences; approximately 15% appear just once. The leading ten clones occupy more than 20% of the sample.

This receptor was taken from a human donor in good health (CMV status not recorded). Some clones in this sample may be carry-over from other donors' samples. The sample consisted of CD8+ T cells from PBMCs. Recombination linked TRBV9 to TRBJ1-2, with the D gene not clear enough to name. DNA sequence: TGTGCCAGCAGCCCAGGTGGAGGAGCCGGCCATGGCTACACCTTC. It encodes CASSPGGGAGHGYTF.